The rows below give T cell receptor beta chains drawn from one sample of a study of T cell changes during pregnancy in multiple sclerosis. TCRdb's copy holds only in-frame clones and misses some; the assay was immunoSEQ multiplex PCR. The sample has about 41,000 clones, roughly 87% seen once. Sequencing was performed on CD4+ T cells from peripheral blood mononuclear cells, taken in the first trimester of pregnancy. These receptors originate from a female donor with multiple sclerosis, enrolled in a pregnancy study. Both conserved end residues are trimmed from each CDR3. The size of a clone is reported for some rows only, either as once, few or many, or as a class for expanded clones.

>few|TRBV5-6
ASSQTGLGTGDEQY
>-|TRBV28
ASRHNSNQPQH
>-|TRBV4-2
ASSQVPPGTSGVNEQF
>-|TRBV7-3
ASSLNAAPGYEQY
>-|TRBV9
ASSVEASGPYEQY
>-|TRBV5-4
ASSTGTVYEQY
>-|TRBV7-2
ASSRTSGNTGELF
>few|TRBV18
ASSLYQETQY
>once|TRBV18
ASFTGRGSAEAF
>-|TRBV7-2
ASSINRQAANYGYT
>-|TRBV11-2
ASSLATGTNTEAF
>-|TRBV30
AWGLKVRETYNEQF
>-|TRBV27
ASRALQGTNEKLF
>-|TRBV7-3
ASSTGLAGKQY
>-|TRBV19
ASSPSGTSNTDTQY
>-|TRBV4-1
ASSPTWSRSAYEQY
>-|TRBV19
ASSFQGAGNQPQH
>few|TRBV13
ASSLVVEGTGQGTSGGYT
>once|TRBV7-2
ASSSQSGSDYNEQF
>-|TRBV9
ASSAGGAGEAF
>-|TRBV5-8
ASRQVSGGTYNEQF
>-|TRBV5-4
ASSTVSSYNEQF
>-|TRBV6-1
ASSPDRGTEAF
>-|TRBV5-1
ASSLGQTYNEQF
>-|TRBV25-1
ASSDRRTANEKLF
>-|TRBV28
ASQGTGFEKLF
>-|TRBV6-7
ASSATGISGNTIY
>-|TRBV28
ASSSGTRGYT
>-|TRBV2
ASSARGVGNQPQH
>-|TRBV19
ASSRGTEAF
>-|TRBV10-2
ASSSLAGGSEQF
>-|TRBV4-3
ASSQEGLKYNEQF
>-|TRBV6-1
ASLRTGPGDTEAF
>-|TRBV4-3
ASSLTGNEQF
>-|TRBV6-4
ASTLPATYEQY
>-|TRBV7-9
ASSPGLAGPTGELF
>-|TRBV28
ASSLMPGYTDTQY
>-|TRBV28
ASSFSGGGSNQPQH
>-|TRBV6-5
ASSYLGRGHYEQY
>-|TRBV2
ASIPVGANVLT
>-|TRBV19
ACGRGPHNEQF
>-|TRBV5-4
ASSPGTSGRGRETQY
>few|TRBV7-2
ASSQPGLAGVTGELF
>-|TRBV28
ASRHGLAGAKNEQF
>-|TRBV2
ASSRDRDRGYT
>once|TRBV21-1
ASSKVARGGYGYT
>-|TRBV7-2
ASSLDVGSRANNEQF
>-|TRBV11-3
ASSRTRIQETQY
>-|TRBV2
ASRRQGLRGNQPQH